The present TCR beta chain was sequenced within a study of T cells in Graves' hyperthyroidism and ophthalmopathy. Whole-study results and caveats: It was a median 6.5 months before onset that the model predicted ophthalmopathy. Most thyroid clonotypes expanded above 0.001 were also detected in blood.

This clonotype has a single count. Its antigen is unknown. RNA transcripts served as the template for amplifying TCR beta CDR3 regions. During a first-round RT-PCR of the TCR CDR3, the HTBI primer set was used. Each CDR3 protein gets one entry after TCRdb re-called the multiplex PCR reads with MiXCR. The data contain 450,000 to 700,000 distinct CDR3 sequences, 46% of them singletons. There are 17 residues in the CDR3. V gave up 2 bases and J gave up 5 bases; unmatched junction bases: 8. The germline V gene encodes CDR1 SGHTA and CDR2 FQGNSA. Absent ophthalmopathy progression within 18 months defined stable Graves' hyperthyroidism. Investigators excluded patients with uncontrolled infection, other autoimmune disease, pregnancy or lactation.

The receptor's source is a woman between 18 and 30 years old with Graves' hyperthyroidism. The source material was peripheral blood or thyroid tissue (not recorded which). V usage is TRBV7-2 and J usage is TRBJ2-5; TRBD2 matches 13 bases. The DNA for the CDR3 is TGTGCCAGCAGCTTATACGGGACTAGCGGGATCCTGGAGACCCAGTACTTC. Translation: CASSLYGTSGILETQYF.